These T cell receptor beta chains were read from a single sample in a study of shared clonotypes between healthy human individuals. The data were produced by immunoSEQ multiplex PCR, yet TCRdb's version contains in-frame clones alone and is incomplete. The sample contains millions of clones, over 85% of which appear only once. The sample comprised naive CD4+ T cells sorted from blood. These receptors originate from a man younger than 35 in good health. CDR3s include the opening cysteine and the closing phenylalanine or tryptophan. A D gene is named only where the DNA matches it firmly. A clone size is listed for some rows: how often the clone was seen (once, few, many), or a class if it is expanded.

cdr3_aa cdr3_nt j_call clone_size v_call d_call
CASRDRGFADTQYF TGTGCCAGCAGGGACAGGGGGTTTGCAGATACGCAGTATTTT TRBJ2-3 NA TRBV2 TRBD1
CASSLDLTSKERTQYF TGCGCCAGCAGCTTGGACTTGACTAGCAAAGAGAGGACCCAGTACTTC TRBJ2-5 NA TRBV5-1 TRBD2
CASSLSLVPSSGNTIYF TGCGCCAGCAGCCTAAGTTTAGTACCTAGCTCTGGAAACACCATATATTTT TRBJ1-3 NA TRBV4-1 NA
CASSGQQKEAFF TGTGCCAGCTCAGGACAGCAGAAAGAAGCTTTCTTT TRBJ1-1 NA TRBV18 NA
CASSASQVPSSGNTIYF TGTGCCAGCAGTGCCAGTCAGGTTCCTTCCTCTGGAAACACCATATATTTT TRBJ1-3 NA TRBV6-1 NA
CASSQVDWDSPYEQYF TGTGCCAGCAGCCAAGTGGATTGGGACAGTCCCTACGAGCAGTACTTC TRBJ2-7 NA TRBV14 TRBD1
CASSRTLLAAGSYEQYF TGTGCCAGCTCACGGACCCTCCTTGCGGCAGGGTCCTACGAGCAGTACTTC TRBJ2-7 NA TRBV18 NA
CASSVETGPSYEQYF TGTGCCAGCAGTGTCGAGACAGGGCCCTCCTACGAGCAGTACTTC TRBJ2-7 NA TRBV2 TRBD1
CASSPGSLLANVLTF TGTGCCAGCAGCCCCGGTTCTCTCTTGGCCAACGTCCTGACTTTC TRBJ2-6 NA TRBV11-2 NA
CASSIHRLAVAYEQYF TGTGCCAGCAGCATACACAGATTAGCGGTAGCCTACGAGCAGTACTTC TRBJ2-7 once TRBV21-1 NA
CASSIAGFHEQYF TGTGCCAGTAGTATAGCAGGGTTCCACGAGCAGTACTTC TRBJ2-7 NA TRBV19 NA
CASSPLTGGRTNYGYTF TGTGCCAGCTCACCACTTACGGGGGGACGGACTAACTATGGCTACACCTTC TRBJ1-2 NA TRBV18 NA
CASSETGAGGYTF TGTGCCAGCAGTGAAACGGGGGCGGGAGGCTACACCTTC TRBJ1-2 NA TRBV2 NA
CASSIGEPYEQYF TGTGCCAGCAGCATCGGGGAGCCCTACGAGCAGTACTTC TRBJ2-7 NA TRBV21-1 NA
CASSEQGPGHGYTF TGTGCCAGCAGTGAACAGGGGCCAGGGCATGGCTACACCTTC TRBJ1-2 NA TRBV2 NA
CASSYSQGWGYTF TGTGCCAGCAGTTACTCACAGGGATGGGGCTACACCTTC TRBJ1-2 NA TRBV6-5 NA
CASVGTLSNQPQHF TGTGCCTCGGTTGGGACACTTAGCAATCAGCCCCAGCATTTT TRBJ1-5 NA TRBV19 NA
CASSPLDRGRETQYF TGTGCCAGCTCACCACTTGACAGGGGGCGAGAGACCCAGTACTTC TRBJ2-5 once TRBV18 TRBD1
CAISESNRQNQPQHF TGTGCCATCAGTGAGTCTAACCGGCAGAATCAGCCCCAGCATTTT TRBJ1-5 NA TRBV10-3 NA
CASSFGTGTDTQYF TGTGCCAGCAGTTTTGGGACGGGGACAGATACGCAGTATTTT TRBJ2-3 NA TRBV6-6 NA
CATRGTGNTEAFF TGTGCCACCAGGGGGACAGGGAACACTGAAGCTTTCTTT TRBJ1-1 NA TRBV5-6 TRBD1
CASTWGEGKGYTF TGTGCCAGCACTTGGGGGGAAGGGAAAGGCTACACCTTC TRBJ1-2 once TRBV6-1 NA
CASSRAGDTGELFF TGTGCCAGCAGCCGCGCAGGGGACACCGGGGAGCTGTTTTTT TRBJ2-2 NA TRBV6-5 NA
CASSEGSQSVEQYF TGTGCCAGCAGTGAAGGGTCACAGTCGGTCGAGCAGTACTTC TRBJ2-7 once TRBV6-1 NA
CASSLTGANVLTF TGTGCCAGCAGCTTAACCGGGGCCAACGTCCTGACTTTC TRBJ2-6 NA TRBV7-9 NA
CASSPLAGGRYEQYF TGTGCCAGCAGCCCACTAGCGGGAGGTCGATACGAGCAGTACTTC TRBJ2-7 NA TRBV11-2 TRBD2
CAISENRATQETQYF TGTGCCATCAGTGAAAACAGGGCCACCCAAGAGACCCAGTACTTC TRBJ2-5 NA TRBV10-3 NA
CASRGLAPDTQYF TGTGCCAGCAGAGGACTAGCCCCAGATACGCAGTATTTT TRBJ2-3 NA TRBV28 TRBD2
CASSTFYEQYF TGTGCCAGCAGTACCTTCTACGAGCAGTACTTC TRBJ2-7 NA TRBV13 NA
CASRDNVPYEQYF TGCGCCAGCAGGGATAATGTTCCTTACGAGCAGTACTTC TRBJ2-7 NA TRBV5-1 NA
CASSLGASGGANEQFF TGTGCTAGCAGCTTAGGTGCTAGCGGGGGGGCTAATGAGCAGTTCTTC TRBJ2-1 NA TRBV7-7 TRBD2